The entry below gives a single TCR beta chain sequence along with its context. Its antigen is unidentified. Combining a sample-barcoded 5' primer with a J-beta primer mix, a second PCR ran for 7 to 11 cycles. TCRdb analysed the 5' RACE reads with MiXCR anew, one entry per CDR3 protein. The sample lists about 1.8 million distinct CDR3 sequences, just under 50% seen once, with roughly 2% in the top ten. Caucasian, healthy and from Russia, the donors were aged between about 6 and 90. These data belong to a study of blood T cells in healthy people across ages. Study-level information: Template switching captured about one barcoded beta molecule per two T cells. General observations from the study: The long-lived group displayed more naive CD4+ cells, plus higher diversity, than the aged donors did. As age increased, TCR beta diversity per million T cells fell in a roughly linear fashion.

What was sequenced was blood. The sequence derives from a woman aged 40 to 50 in good health.

CDR3 region: CASSELGLAVGQETQYF. The DNA of the CDR3 is TGTGCCAGCAGTGAATTAGGACTAGCGGTCGGGCAGGAGACCCAGTACTTC. V gene TRBV2 combines with J gene TRBJ2-5, with TRBD2 matching 10 bases. The CDR3 runs to 17 residues. The germline V gene encodes CDR1 SNHLY and CDR2 FYNNEI. Unmatched junction bases numbered 11, after V lost 2 bases and J lost 5 bases. Looking up the rest from reference TRBV2 and TRBJ2-5 gives the full variable domain: EPEVTQTPSHQVTQMGQEVILRCVPISNHLYFYWYRQILGQKVEFLVSFYNNEISEKSEIFDDQFSVERPDGSNFTLKIRSTKLEDSAMYFCASSELGLAVGQETQYFGPGTRLLVL.